Included here is one TCR beta chain sequence, with context. Its matching antigen is unknown. This entry belongs to a study of T cell responses to AZD1222 COVID-19 vaccine. Trimming stripped 0 bases from V and 6 bases from J, with 14 bases between. The CDR3 spans 14 residues. Per germline, CDR1 SQVTM and CDR2 ANQGSEA. General study findings and limits: Clonal diversity was possibly underestimated, and the donors were mostly white British, with more females. The CD4 TCRs associated with vaccination extended across spike and predominated at 160-218 and 743-854.

Here immunoSEQ multiplex PCR was the method, and the copy in TCRdb shows in-frame clones only, minus some. The table has some 130,000 clones, about nine tenths seen once; the top ten hold less than 3.5%. Pooling was applied to second doses at about 4 or about 12 weeks. The source was peripheral blood, collected 28 days after the second AZD1222 dose. The V gene is TRBV29-1, the J gene TRBJ1-2, with D possibly TRBD1 on 5 matching bases. The receptor's source is an adult who received the AZD1222 COVID-19 vaccine. CDR3 bases: TGCAGCGTTGAAGATTGGTATAGAGGGGATGGCTACACCTTC. Protein: CSVEDWYRGDGYTF.